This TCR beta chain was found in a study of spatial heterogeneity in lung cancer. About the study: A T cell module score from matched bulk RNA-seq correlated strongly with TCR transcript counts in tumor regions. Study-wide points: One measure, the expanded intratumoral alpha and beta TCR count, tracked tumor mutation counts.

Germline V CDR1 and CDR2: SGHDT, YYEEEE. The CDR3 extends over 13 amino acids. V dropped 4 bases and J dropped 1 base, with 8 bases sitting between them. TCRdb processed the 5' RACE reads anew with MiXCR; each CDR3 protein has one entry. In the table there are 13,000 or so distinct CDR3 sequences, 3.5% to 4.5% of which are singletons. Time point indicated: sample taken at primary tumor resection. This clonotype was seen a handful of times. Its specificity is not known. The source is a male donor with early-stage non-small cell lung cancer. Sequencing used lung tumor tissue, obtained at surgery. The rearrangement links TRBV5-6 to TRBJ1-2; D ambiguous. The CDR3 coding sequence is TGTGCCAGCAGCGTGGGTTGTAACTATGGCTACACCTTC. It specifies CASSVGCNYGYTF.